This TCR beta chain was captured by sequencing in a study of blood T cells in healthy people across ages. It was with a sample-barcoded 5' primer and a J-beta primer mix that a second PCR of about 7 to 12 cycles was run. TCRdb ran MiXCR on the 5' RACE reads and lists one entry per CDR3 protein. The repertoire holds some 800,000 distinct CDR3 sequences, with roughly 44% as singletons. Trimming removed 0 bases at V and 9 bases at J, with 15 bases between. The CDR3 has 15 residues. Germline V lookup: CDR1 LNHNV, CDR2 YYDKDF (reference sequence). The rearrangement uses TRBV15 and TRBJ2-1; D perhaps matches TRBD2 (5 bases). The clonotype originates from a man aged 60 to 69 in good health. The sequenced sample consisted of blood. CDR3: CATSRDPSSSTEQFF. CDR3 in DNA: TGTGCCACCAGCAGAGATCCGTCTAGCTCGACTGAGCAGTTCTTC.